Listed below are T cell receptor beta chains from one sample, sequenced in a study of blood T cell repertoires in COVID-19. Generated by immunoSEQ multiplex PCR, the TCRdb table keeps only in-frame clones and is missing some. The profile shows around 470,000 clones, roughly 87% of them singletons. The sample comprised peripheral blood. The receptors were gathered from a man aged 18 to 30 with COVID-19, enrolled during active disease. Each CDR3 is given with its conserved first and last residue. Each record gives: V gene, D gene, J gene, clone size, CDR3 DNA, CDR3 protein. The D gene is left open where the match is weak. Rows may omit the clone size; those that give it use once, few, many or a size class.

V: TRBV6-5; D: .; J: TRBJ1-2; size: .; DNA: TGTGCCAGCAGTTACGATTACAACGCTGTCTATGGCTACACCTTC; CDR3: CASSYDYNAVYGYTF
V: TRBV5-8; D: .; J: TRBJ2-1; size: once; DNA: TGTGCCAGCAGGTCGGGGTCGCCAGGGGGGCATGAGCAGTTCTTC; CDR3: CASRSGSPGGHEQFF
V: TRBV5-1; D: TRBD2; J: TRBJ2-3; size: .; DNA: TGCGCCAGCAGCACCGAGCGGGGGGGCCCAGTGGATACGCAGTATTTT; CDR3: CASSTERGGPVDTQYF
V: TRBV6-5; D: TRBD2; J: TRBJ2-1; size: .; DNA: TGTGCCAGCAGTTTCCAGCGGGAGCTTGAGCAGTTCTTC; CDR3: CASSFQRELEQFF
V: TRBV19; D: TRBD1; J: TRBJ1-1; size: once; DNA: TGTGCCCCGGACAGGCAACAAGGCGGGACTGAAGCTTTCTTT; CDR3: CAPDRQQGGTEAFF
V: TRBV9; D: TRBD1; J: TRBJ1-2; size: .; DNA: TGTGCCAGCAGCGGCCCGGGACAGGGGGCCTCGTACTATGGCTACACCTTC; CDR3: CASSGPGQGASYYGYTF
V: TRBV24-1; D: .; J: TRBJ1-2; size: .; DNA: TGTGCCACCAGTGATCCCCCTCGTGGGAGGGGCTACACCTTC; CDR3: CATSDPPRGRGYTF
V: TRBV9; D: .; J: TRBJ2-1; size: .; DNA: TGTGCCAGCAGCGTAGATCCAGGCTCCTACAATGAGCAGTTCTTC; CDR3: CASSVDPGSYNEQFF
V: TRBV7-9; D: TRBD2; J: TRBJ2-1; size: once; DNA: TGTGCCAGCAGCGCGACTAGCGGAGGCACCTACAATGAGCAGTTCTTC; CDR3: CASSATSGGTYNEQFF
V: TRBV7-6; D: .; J: TRBJ1-5; size: many; DNA: TGTGCCAGCAGCTCCCAGGTAAATCAGCCCCAGCATTTT; CDR3: CASSSQVNQPQHF
V: TRBV3-1/TRBV3-2; D: .; J: TRBJ1-2; size: .; DNA: TGTGCCAGCAGCCAAAGGGGGACGGGGACTAACTATGGCTACACCTTC; CDR3: CASSQRGTGTNYGYTF
V: TRBV27; D: .; J: TRBJ1-5; size: .; DNA: TGTGCCAGCAGTTTGAGCCAAGTGAGTAATCAGCCCCAGCATTTT; CDR3: CASSLSQVSNQPQHF
V: TRBV30; D: .; J: TRBJ1-3; size: .; DNA: TGTGCCTGGACCGACACTGGAAACACCATATATTTT; CDR3: CAWTDTGNTIYF
V: TRBV6-5; D: .; J: TRBJ2-3; size: .; DNA: TGTGCCAGTTCCTTAACAGGTGCAGATACGCAGTATTTT; CDR3: CASSLTGADTQYF
V: TRBV9; D: .; J: TRBJ2-2; size: .; DNA: TGTGCCAGCAGCGTAGAAAATCCGGCCGGGGAGCTGTTTTTT; CDR3: CASSVENPAGELFF
V: TRBV19; D: .; J: TRBJ2-1; size: .; DNA: TGTGCCAGTAGTATCACAGGGTGGGGCGATGAGCAGTTCTTC; CDR3: CASSITGWGDEQFF
V: TRBV5-1; D: .; J: TRBJ2-7; size: .; DNA: TGCGCCAGCAGCTTGGGCCAACCCAGGGGAAGAGGATACGAGCAGTACTTC; CDR3: CASSLGQPRGRGYEQYF
V: TRBV10-2; D: TRBD1; J: TRBJ1-6; size: .; DNA: TGCGCCAGCCTTGGGACAGGGGAAGGGCAGAGCTCCTATAATTCACCCCTCCACTTT; CDR3: CASLGTGEGQSSYNSPLHF
V: TRBV5-8; D: TRBD1; J: TRBJ2-7; size: .; DNA: TGTGCCAGCAGCGTGAAGACAGGGGTCTACGAGCAGTACTTC; CDR3: CASSVKTGVYEQYF
V: TRBV18; D: TRBD1; J: TRBJ2-7; size: once; DNA: TGTGCCAGCTCGGGGACAGGGACCTCCTACGAGCAGTACTTC; CDR3: CASSGTGTSYEQYF
V: TRBV7-3; D: TRBD2; J: TRBJ2-1; size: .; DNA: TGTGCCAGCAGCTTCGGAGGGAGGGCGTATGAGCAGTTCTTC; CDR3: CASSFGGRAYEQFF
V: TRBV3-1/TRBV3-2; D: .; J: TRBJ1-1; size: .; DNA: TGTGCCAGCAGCCAAGGCTTACAACTGAACACTGAAGCTTTCTTT; CDR3: CASSQGLQLNTEAFF
V: TRBV30; D: TRBD1; J: TRBJ1-6; size: few; DNA: TGTGCCTGGAGAGGGACAGGGTGGTATTCACCCCTCCACTTT; CDR3: CAWRGTGWYSPLHF
V: TRBV7-7; D: TRBD1; J: TRBJ2-2; size: .; DNA: TGTGCTAGCAGCCCCCAGACCGGGACAGACACCGGGGAGCTGTTTTTT; CDR3: CASSPQTGTDTGELFF
V: TRBV6-4; D: .; J: TRBJ2-3; size: .; DNA: TGTGCCAGCAGTGAGTGGCGTGAAGCCCCGGGACACTATGCCACAGATACGCAGTATTTT; CDR3: CASSEWREAPGHYATDTQYF
V: TRBV12-3/TRBV12-4; D: .; J: TRBJ1-4; size: once; DNA: TGTGCCAGCAGTTTAGGGGGGCCAGAAAAACTGTTTTTT; CDR3: CASSLGGPEKLFF
V: TRBV4-1; D: .; J: TRBJ2-5; size: .; DNA: TGCGCCAGCAGCCAGACAGGCAGAGAGACCCAGTACTTC; CDR3: CASSQTGRETQYF
V: TRBV2; D: .; J: TRBJ2-2; size: once; DNA: TGTGCCAGCAGTGTAGAGACACAATTGAACACCGGGGAGCTGTTTTTT; CDR3: CASSVETQLNTGELFF
V: TRBV5-8; D: .; J: TRBJ1-5; size: .; DNA: TGTGCCAGCAGCGCACTCTTCCTTCCCGGGTATAGCAATCAGCCCCAGCATTTT; CDR3: CASSALFLPGYSNQPQHF
V: TRBV3-1/TRBV3-2; D: TRBD1; J: TRBJ2-7; size: .; DNA: TGTGCCAGCAGCGGAGGGGACAGGGGTACCTACGAGCAGTACTTC; CDR3: CASSGGDRGTYEQYF
V: TRBV5-6; D: TRBD1; J: TRBJ1-2; size: .; DNA: TGTGCCAGCAGCCTAGGGGACAGGGTAGGCTATGGCTACACCTTC; CDR3: CASSLGDRVGYGYTF
V: TRBV11-2; D: TRBD1; J: TRBJ2-7; size: few; DNA: TGTGCCAGCAGCATCATAGGGGGCGTACCCTACGAGCAGTACTTC; CDR3: CASSIIGGVPYEQYF
V: TRBV19; D: TRBD1; J: TRBJ2-5; size: .; DNA: TGTGCCAGTAGTCTCCAGGGGGACAGGTCAACCCAGTACTTC; CDR3: CASSLQGDRSTQYF
V: TRBV2; D: TRBD1; J: TRBJ2-7; size: .; DNA: TGTGCCAGCAGTGATGCGGGACAGGGTTTGTACGAGCAGTACTTC; CDR3: CASSDAGQGLYEQYF
V: TRBV4-1; D: TRBD1; J: TRBJ1-5; size: .; DNA: TGCGCCAGCAGCCAAACACCGGGACAGGGGTTCCAGCCCCAGCATTTT; CDR3: CASSQTPGQGFQPQHF
V: TRBV9; D: TRBD2; J: TRBJ2-1; size: .; DNA: TGTGCCAGCAGCGTTTTCACCCTAGCGGGGCCCAGCTCCTACAATGAGCAGTTCTTC; CDR3: CASSVFTLAGPSSYNEQFF
V: TRBV24-1; D: .; J: TRBJ2-3; size: .; DNA: TGTGCCACCTCTAGGATGGACACAGATACGCAGTATTTT; CDR3: CATSRMDTDTQYF
V: TRBV30; D: .; J: TRBJ1-6; size: .; DNA: TGTGCCTGGAGGGGGGCAGGGGCAAATTCACCCCTCCACTTT; CDR3: CAWRGAGANSPLHF
V: TRBV7-9; D: TRBD1; J: TRBJ2-7; size: .; DNA: TGTGCCAGCAGTAGGACAGGGGCGTCCTACGAGCAGTACTTC; CDR3: CASSRTGASYEQYF
V: TRBV27; D: .; J: TRBJ2-1; size: .; DNA: TGTGCCAGCAGTTTATCCCCAAACAATGAGCAGTTCTTC; CDR3: CASSLSPNNEQFF
V: TRBV7-9; D: TRBD1; J: TRBJ1-3; size: .; DNA: TGTGCCAGCAGCTTAGTACAGGGGAACACCATATATTTT; CDR3: CASSLVQGNTIYF
V: TRBV27; D: TRBD1; J: TRBJ2-5; size: .; DNA: TGTGCCAGCAGTACGGACAGGGGCTGGGAGACCCAGTACTTC; CDR3: CASSTDRGWETQYF